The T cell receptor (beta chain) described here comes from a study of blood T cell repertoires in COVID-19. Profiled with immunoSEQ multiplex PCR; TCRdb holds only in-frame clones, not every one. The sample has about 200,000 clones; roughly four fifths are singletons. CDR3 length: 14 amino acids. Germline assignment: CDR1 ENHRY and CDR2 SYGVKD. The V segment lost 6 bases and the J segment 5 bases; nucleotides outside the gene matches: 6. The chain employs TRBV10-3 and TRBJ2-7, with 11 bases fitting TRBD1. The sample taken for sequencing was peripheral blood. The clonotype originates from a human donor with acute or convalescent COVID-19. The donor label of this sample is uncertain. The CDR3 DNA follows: TGTGCCATCAGCCCGGGACAGGGGGAAGACGAGCAGTACTTC. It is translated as CAISPGQGEDEQYF.